This T cell receptor (beta chain) came from a study of blood T cells in healthy people across ages. The germline gives CDR1 SGDLS, CDR2 YYNGEE. Trimming pared 3 bases from V and 3 bases from J, leaving 16 bases between. CDR3 length: 15 residues. A sample-barcoded 5' primer and a J-beta primer mix were used in a second PCR of roughly 7 to 11 cycles. One entry per CDR3 protein results from TCRdb running MiXCR on the 5' RACE reads. There are 1,100,000 or so distinct CDR3 sequences in the sample; 45% occur only once, and approximately 17% lies in the top ten. This sequence originates from an older woman in good health. The sample taken for sequencing was blood. The genes are TRBV9 and TRBJ2-7; D unclear. The CDR3 DNA reads as TGTGCCAGCAGCGCAGGTCCCAGTCCCCTCTACGAGCAGTACTTC. It encodes CASSAGPSPLYEQYF.